This TCR beta chain was captured by sequencing in a study of tumor and adjacent non-tumor tissue in lung cancer. Whole-study context: On average, productive TCRbeta reads reached 4 million to 5 million per sample. General study results and limits: Higher tumor TCR diversity was associated with shorter survival. Tumor repertoires had a smaller top 100 clone share than normal lung. Compared with tumor, normal lung showed significantly lower TCR diversity.

The template was RNA from unsorted bulk tissue. There are a few counts of this clonotype. The antigen is undetermined. The library came from three nested PCR rounds adapted from ARM-PCR protocols. TCRdb re-called the multiplex PCR reads through MiXCR, storing one row per CDR3 protein. The sample lists just over 200,000 distinct CDR3 sequences, 70% to 75% seen once, with under 30% in the top ten. Sequenced: lung tumor tissue. This TCR was sampled from a man aged 60 to 69 with non-small cell lung cancer.

CDR3 loop: CSARHTGDTEAFF. The CDR3 coding sequence is TGCAGTGCTAGACATACAGGGGACACTGAAGCTTTCTTT. The V call is TRBV20-1, the J call TRBJ1-1; 7 bases align to TRBD1. The V gene's germline CDR1 is DFQATT and CDR2 SNEGSKA (reference sequence). Losses at the gene ends were 2 bases for V and 3 bases for J; bases not matched to a gene: 3. This CDR3 comprises 13 residues.